The 17 T cell receptor beta chains below all came from one sample that was sequenced in a study of vaccination and CD4 T cells after COVID-19. Treatment: 10-day PBMC culture with coronavirus spike peptide pools or control peptides (ViraFEST assay). Their recognized antigens are unknown. With the Oncomine TCR Beta short-read assay, DNA from cultured CD4+ T cells was sequenced. TCRdb reprocessed the PCR reads via MiXCR and lists one record per CDR3 protein. The table records 13,000 or so distinct CDR3 sequences, roughly 45% of them present only once. The source material was CD4+ T cells from blood, cultured in vitro, sampled after SARS-CoV-2 vaccination. These receptors all come from a human donor who had recovered from COVID-19.

This clonotype was observed a few times. The V and J genes are TRBV28 and TRBJ2-7, with D hard to call. The germline CDR1 and CDR2 sequences are MDHEN and SYDVKM. V lost 5 bases, J lost 0 bases, and 2 bases lay in between. The CDR3 covers 11 residues. The CDR3: CASSNSYEQYF. The CDR3 coding sequence is TGTGCCAGCAGTAACTCCTACGAGCAGTACTTC.

V and J are TRBV5-1 and TRBJ2-2; D possibly corresponds to TRBD1 (5 bases). V gave up 4 bases and J gave up 4 bases, with 17 bases separating them. The CDR3 is made up of 16 amino acids. The germline V gene has CDR1 SGHRS and CDR2 YFSETQ. CDR3 sequence (DNA): TGCGCCAGCAGCCTGCTCGCAGGGATTGGCACCGGGGAGCTGTTTTTT. It is translated as CASSLLAGIGTGELFF.

This rearrangement joins TRBV7-2 to TRBJ2-5; D gene uncertain. The V gene lost 5 bases and the J gene lost 5 bases, with 9 bases spanning the gap. The CDR3 is 12 residues long. Per the germline V gene, CDR1 is SGHTA and CDR2 is FQGNSA. The CDR3 DNA is TGTGCCAGCAGCCCCCATCGGGAGACCCAGTACTTC. Translated: CASSPHRETQYF.

The chain has TRBV10-1 and TRBJ2-2; D is ambiguous. V shed 0 bases and J shed 5 bases, with 4 bases lying between them. Per the germline V gene, CDR1 is WNHNN and CDR2 is SYGVQD (reference sequence). The CDR3 totals 13 residues. The CDR3 spells CASSESGTGELFF. The CDR3 DNA sequence: TGCGCCAGCAGTGAGTCTGGGACCGGGGAGCTGTTTTTT.

J is TRBJ2-1 and V is TRBV7-3; 8 nucleotides agree with TRBD2. The CDR3 runs to 16 residues. Per germline, CDR1 SGHTA and CDR2 FQGTGA. V trimming: 3 bases; J trimming: 2 bases; junction bases outside the gene matches: 6. CDR3: CASSLTSAKTYNEQFF. The CDR3 nucleotides read TGTGCCAGCAGCTTGACTAGCGCCAAGACCTACAATGAGCAGTTCTTC.

This chain uses TRBV7-2 with TRBJ2-5; 7 bases agree with TRBD1. The CDR3 runs 13 residues. With 4 bases clipped from V and 2 bases from J, the junction kept 1 base outside the gene matches. CDR1 and CDR2 (germline): SGHTA, FQGNSA. CDR3: CASSWDRQETQYF. CDR3 in DNA: TGTGCCAGCAGCTGGGACAGACAAGAGACCCAGTACTTC.

There are a few counts of this clonotype. This chain uses TRBV20-1 with TRBJ2-5; D is perhaps TRBD1 (7 bases). The CDR3 runs to 13 residues. Germline assignment: CDR1 DFQATT and CDR2 SNEGSKA (reference sequence). V was trimmed by 2 bases and J by 4 bases, leaving 11 bases between them. The CDR3 nucleotides read TGCAGTGCTAGATCTCAGGGGGGAGAGACCCAGTACTTC. Translated: CSARSQGGETQYF.

This clonotype is labeled as medium-sized. This chain uses TRBV2 with TRBJ1-5; maybe TRBD1 (5 bases). The CDR3 loop spans 15 amino acids. Trimming left V 5 bases short and J 1 base short, with 12 bases between. The germline V gene encodes CDR1 SNHLY and CDR2 FYNNEI. CDR3 coding DNA: TGTGCCAGCAGTCCCCGGGGGGTGAGCAATCAGCCCCAGCATTTT. Residues: CASSPRGVSNQPQHF.

The rearrangement uses TRBV6-5 and TRBJ2-1, with 10 nucleotides matching TRBD2. Germline V gene sequence: CDR1 MNHEY, CDR2 SVGAGI. This CDR3 comprises 18 residues. J was trimmed by 5 bases and V by 0 bases; bases with no gene match: 10. CDR3 sequence: CASSYSISTSGKHNEQFF. As DNA, the CDR3 is TGTGCCAGCAGTTACTCGATATCAACTAGCGGGAAACACAATGAGCAGTTCTTC.

The chain employs TRBV18 and TRBJ2-7; 10 bases are shared with TRBD1. Germline CDR1 KGHSH, CDR2 LQKENI. The CDR3 consists of 15 residues. Trimming at V came to 3 bases and at J to 1 base, leaving 3 bases not matched to a gene. This chain's CDR3 is CASSPPGQGSYEQYF. DNA of the CDR3: TGTGCCAGCTCACCTCCGGGACAGGGGTCCTACGAGCAGTACTTC.

The gene calls are TRBV7-3 and TRBJ2-5; possibly TRBD2 for D (5 bases). CDR3 size: 15 residues. The V and J ends lost 1 base and 4 bases respectively, with 13 bases between them. Germline CDR1 reads SGHTA; CDR2 reads FQGTGA. This CDR3 is CASSLSGIGVETQYF. The DNA of the CDR3 is TGTGCCAGCAGCTTAAGTGGGATCGGGGTAGAGACCCAGTACTTC.

The rearrangement uses TRBV6-1 and TRBJ2-4; the D is unclear. Germline CDR1 and CDR2: MNHNS and SASEGT. This CDR3 is 16 amino acids long. V was shortened by 4 bases and J by 0 bases, with 13 bases between the two germline ends. CDR3 sequence reads: CASSALDPLAKNIQYF. The CDR3 region has the DNA TGTGCCAGCAGTGCACTGGACCCACTAGCCAAAAACATTCAGTACTTC.

The chain links TRBV20-1 to TRBJ2-2; D ambiguous. Germline CDR1 DFQATT, CDR2 SNEGSKA (reference sequence). Trimming pared 7 bases from V and 3 bases from J, leaving 12 bases between. The CDR3 runs 13 residues. The CDR3 nucleotides read TGCAGTGTCTCAGATCGGTACACCGGGGAGCTGTTTTTT. Protein: CSVSDRYTGELFF.

V and J are TRBV24-1 and TRBJ1-1; TRBD1 might be the D (5 bases). The CDR3 has 11 amino acids. V shed 7 bases and J shed 10 bases, with 12 bases lying between them. Germline values: CDR1 KGHDR, CDR2 SFDVKD. CDR3 DNA: TGTGCCACCAGCGCGGGGGGTCGAGCTTTCTTT. Translation: CATSAGGRAFF.

V usage is TRBV19 and J usage is TRBJ1-1, with D tentatively TRBD1 (6 bases). V was shortened by 5 bases and J by 1 base, with 23 bases between the two germline ends. Germline loops: CDR1 LNHDA, CDR2 SQIVND (reference sequence). This CDR3 has 18 residues. For the CDR3, the DNA is TGTGCCAGTAGTCGGGGAGGGATTATGGGACACGGGAACACTGAAGCTTTCTTT. This sequence encodes CASSRGGIMGHGNTEAFF.

The V gene is TRBV15, the J gene TRBJ1-1; tentative D call: TRBD1 (5 bases). The CDR3 sequence is 16 residues long. Trimming removed 1 base at V and 1 base at J, with 13 bases between. Germline lookup yields CDR1 LNHNV and CDR2 YYDKDF (reference sequence). In DNA form, the CDR3 reads TGTGCCACCAGCAGAGCAGGGTGGGCCCGGAACACTGAAGCTTTCTTT. Translation: CATSRAGWARNTEAFF.

Relative to its sample, this clonotype is medium-sized (0.01 to 0.1%). V gene TRBV6-1 combines with J gene TRBJ2-5; 10 bases line up with TRBD2. CDR3 length: 17 amino acids. V lost 5 bases to trimming and J lost 2 bases; unmatched junction nucleotides: 11. Germline lookup yields CDR1 MNHNS and CDR2 SASEGT. In DNA, the CDR3 is TGTGCCAGCAGTCCGAGCGGGAGGGTACGGGGACAAGAGACCCAGTACTTC. This translates into CASSPSGRVRGQETQYF.